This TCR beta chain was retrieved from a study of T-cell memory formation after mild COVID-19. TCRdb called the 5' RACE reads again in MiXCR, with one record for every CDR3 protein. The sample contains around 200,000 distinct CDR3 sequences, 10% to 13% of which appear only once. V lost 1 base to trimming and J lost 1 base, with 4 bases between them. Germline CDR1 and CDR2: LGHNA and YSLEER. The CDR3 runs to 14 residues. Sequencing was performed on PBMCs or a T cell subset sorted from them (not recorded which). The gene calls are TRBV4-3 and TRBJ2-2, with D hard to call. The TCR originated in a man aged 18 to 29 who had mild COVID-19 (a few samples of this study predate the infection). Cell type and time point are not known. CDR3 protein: CASSQAENTGELFF. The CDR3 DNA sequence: TGCGCCAGCAGCCAAGCGGAGAACACCGGGGAGCTGTTTTTT.